This T cell receptor (beta chain) was captured in a study of T cells expressing NK-cell markers. Overall study context: HCMV seropositivity characterized most of the eight sequenced donors, and seronegativity one.

No DNA is given; TCRdb re-called the 5' RACE reads and lists each CDR3 protein once. The sample totals around 550,000 distinct CDR3 sequences. Sequencing was performed on blood T cells: a sorted CD56 or NKG2C T cell subset, CD4+ or CD8+ T cells, or bulk PBMC T cells (not recorded which). This clonotype originated in a man aged 18 to 29 in good health.

The CDR3 protein is CATSSGGRTEAFF. The J gene is TRBJ1-1, the V gene TRBV15. The CDR3 is 13 amino acids. Per the germline V gene, CDR1 is LNHNV and CDR2 is YYDKDF (reference sequence).